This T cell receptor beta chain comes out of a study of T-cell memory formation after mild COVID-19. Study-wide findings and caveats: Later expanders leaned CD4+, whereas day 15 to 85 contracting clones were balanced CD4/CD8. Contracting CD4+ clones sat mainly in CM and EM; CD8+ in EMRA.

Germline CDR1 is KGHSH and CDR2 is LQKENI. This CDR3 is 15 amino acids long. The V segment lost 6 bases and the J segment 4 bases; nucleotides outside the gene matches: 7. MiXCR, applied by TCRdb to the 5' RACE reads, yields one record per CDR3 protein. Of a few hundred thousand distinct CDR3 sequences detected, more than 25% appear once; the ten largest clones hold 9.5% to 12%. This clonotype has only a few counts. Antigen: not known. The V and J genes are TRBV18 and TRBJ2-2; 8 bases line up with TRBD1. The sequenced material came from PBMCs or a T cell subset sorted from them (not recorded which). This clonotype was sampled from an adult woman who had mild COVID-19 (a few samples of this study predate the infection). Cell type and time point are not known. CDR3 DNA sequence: TGTGCCAGCTCGACCGGGACAGGCTTCACCGGGGAGCTGTTTTTT. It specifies CASSTGTGFTGELFF.